A selection of T cell receptor beta chains follows, all from one sample in a study of blood T cell repertoires in COVID-19. Clones were sequenced by immunoSEQ multiplex PCR, and TCRdb holds only the in-frame ones, with some missing. The sample holds roughly 150,000 clones; roughly 88% are singletons and the top ten take approximately 5%. Sequencing was done on a sample of peripheral blood. These receptors were taken from a man aged 18 to 30 with COVID-19, enrolled during active disease. Both conserved end residues are part of each CDR3. The order of the fields is CDR3 DNA, CDR3 protein, CDR3 length, J gene, V gene, clone size, D gene. The D gene is left open where the match is weak. Rows give clone size only sometimes, using once, few, many, or a class for an expanded clone.

cdr3_nt: TGTGCCAGCAGCGTAGGCGGGCACTCCTACAATGAGCAGTTCTTC; cdr3_aa: CASSVGGHSYNEQFF; cdr3_length: 15; j_call: TRBJ2-1; v_call: TRBV9; clone_size: -; d_call: -
cdr3_nt: TGTGCCAGCCAGGGGTTTTCAGGTGAAAAACTGTTTTTT; cdr3_aa: CASQGFSGEKLFF; cdr3_length: 13; j_call: TRBJ1-4; v_call: TRBV12-3/TRBV12-4; clone_size: -; d_call: -
cdr3_nt: TGCGCCAGCAGCTGGGGGGACAGGGTGCTTAATGAAAAACTGTTTTTT; cdr3_aa: CASSWGDRVLNEKLFF; cdr3_length: 16; j_call: TRBJ1-4; v_call: TRBV5-1; clone_size: few; d_call: TRBD1
cdr3_nt: TGCGCCAGCAAAGCTATGAGGCGGGGCACAGATACGCAGTATTTT; cdr3_aa: CASKAMRRGTDTQYF; cdr3_length: 15; j_call: TRBJ2-3; v_call: TRBV5-1; clone_size: -; d_call: -
cdr3_nt: TGTGCCAGCAGTTTATTCTGGAACGCGGGCTACAATGAGCAGTTCTTC; cdr3_aa: CASSLFWNAGYNEQFF; cdr3_length: 16; j_call: TRBJ2-1; v_call: TRBV27; clone_size: -; d_call: -
cdr3_nt: TGTGCCACCAGTGATTCCCTAGCGGGAGAGTCCGGGGAGCTGTTTTTT; cdr3_aa: CATSDSLAGESGELFF; cdr3_length: 16; j_call: TRBJ2-2; v_call: TRBV24-1; clone_size: -; d_call: TRBD2
cdr3_nt: TGTGCCAGTAGTCCCTCACAGGGAAGAGATGGCTACACCTTC; cdr3_aa: CASSPSQGRDGYTF; cdr3_length: 14; j_call: TRBJ1-2; v_call: TRBV19; clone_size: -; d_call: -
cdr3_nt: TGCAGTGCGCCAGATAACACTGAAGCTTTCTTT; cdr3_aa: CSAPDNTEAFF; cdr3_length: 11; j_call: TRBJ1-1; v_call: TRBV20-1; clone_size: -; d_call: -
cdr3_nt: TGTGCCAGCAGTATACGGACAGGCCCCAATCAGCCCCAGCATTTT; cdr3_aa: CASSIRTGPNQPQHF; cdr3_length: 15; j_call: TRBJ1-5; v_call: TRBV28; clone_size: -; d_call: TRBD1
cdr3_nt: TGTGCCAGCAGTTTTTCTCCCGTTTGGGACAGCGTTAATTCACCCCTCCACTTT; cdr3_aa: CASSFSPVWDSVNSPLHF; cdr3_length: 18; j_call: TRBJ1-6; v_call: TRBV27; clone_size: -; d_call: TRBD1
cdr3_nt: TGTGCCAGCAGCAAACCAGGACTCTATGGCTACACCTTC; cdr3_aa: CASSKPGLYGYTF; cdr3_length: 13; j_call: TRBJ1-2; v_call: TRBV21-1; clone_size: -; d_call: -
cdr3_nt: TGCGCCAGCAGCCCCGGGGGGGACCCGAGGGGTACTGAAGCTTTCTTT; cdr3_aa: CASSPGGDPRGTEAFF; cdr3_length: 16; j_call: TRBJ1-1; v_call: TRBV5-1; clone_size: -; d_call: -
cdr3_nt: TGTGCCAGCAGCGGTAGCCGGGACAGGGAGTATGGCTACACCTTC; cdr3_aa: CASSGSRDREYGYTF; cdr3_length: 15; j_call: TRBJ1-2; v_call: TRBV9; clone_size: -; d_call: TRBD1
cdr3_nt: TGTGCCAGCAGCCAAGAGAGGGGGACAATTTATCACGAGCAGTACTTC; cdr3_aa: CASSQERGTIYHEQYF; cdr3_length: 16; j_call: TRBJ2-7; v_call: TRBV14; clone_size: -; d_call: -
cdr3_nt: TGTGCTGCTAGCGGGGCCTACAATGAGCAGTTCTTC; cdr3_aa: CAASGAYNEQFF; cdr3_length: 12; j_call: TRBJ2-1; v_call: TRBV5-4; clone_size: -; d_call: TRBD2
cdr3_nt: TGTGCCAGCAGCCCGGGACAAACCTACGAGCAGTACTTC; cdr3_aa: CASSPGQTYEQYF; cdr3_length: 13; j_call: TRBJ2-7; v_call: TRBV7-8; clone_size: -; d_call: -
cdr3_nt: TGTGCCAGCAGTTACCGGACTAGCGGGCTAAATGAGCAGTTCTTC; cdr3_aa: CASSYRTSGLNEQFF; cdr3_length: 15; j_call: TRBJ2-1; v_call: TRBV6-2/TRBV6-3; clone_size: -; d_call: TRBD2
cdr3_nt: TGTGCCAGCAGTTTAGCCCTGACAGGGGATAGCAATCAGCCCCAGCATTTT; cdr3_aa: CASSLALTGDSNQPQHF; cdr3_length: 17; j_call: TRBJ1-5; v_call: TRBV28; clone_size: -; d_call: TRBD1
cdr3_nt: TGTGCCAGCAGACGGGACAGGGATAACGGCTACACCTTC; cdr3_aa: CASRRDRDNGYTF; cdr3_length: 13; j_call: TRBJ1-2; v_call: TRBV27; clone_size: -; d_call: TRBD1
cdr3_nt: TGTGCCAGTACTCCCGGGACAGGGTTTTTTCATGAGCAGTTCTTC; cdr3_aa: CASTPGTGFFHEQFF; cdr3_length: 15; j_call: TRBJ2-1; v_call: TRBV19; clone_size: -; d_call: TRBD1
cdr3_nt: TGTGCCAGCAGTGAGACGACTAGATCCTACGAGCAGTACTTC; cdr3_aa: CASSETTRSYEQYF; cdr3_length: 14; j_call: TRBJ2-7; v_call: TRBV6-1; clone_size: -; d_call: -
cdr3_nt: TGTGCCATCGGGACAGGGGGCAATAATGAAAAACTGTTTTTT; cdr3_aa: CAIGTGGNNEKLFF; cdr3_length: 14; j_call: TRBJ1-4; v_call: TRBV10-3; clone_size: -; d_call: TRBD1
cdr3_nt: TGTGCCAGCAGTTACTCGAGTCTAGGTCTAGCGGGAGGGCCAGGGGAGCAGTTCTTC; cdr3_aa: CASSYSSLGLAGGPGEQFF; cdr3_length: 19; j_call: TRBJ2-1; v_call: TRBV6-2/TRBV6-3; clone_size: -; d_call: TRBD2
cdr3_nt: TGTGCCAGCAGTCCGACCGGGACAGGGGACTATGGCTACACCTTC; cdr3_aa: CASSPTGTGDYGYTF; cdr3_length: 15; j_call: TRBJ1-2; v_call: TRBV28; clone_size: -; d_call: TRBD1
cdr3_nt: TGTGCCAGCAAGACAGGACAGGCCTGGCTCTACGAGCAGTACTTC; cdr3_aa: CASKTGQAWLYEQYF; cdr3_length: 15; j_call: TRBJ2-7; v_call: TRBV6-5; clone_size: -; d_call: TRBD1
cdr3_nt: TGTGCCAGCAGTTTTCGCGGGGTACCCGGAAACACCATATATTTT; cdr3_aa: CASSFRGVPGNTIYF; cdr3_length: 15; j_call: TRBJ1-3; v_call: TRBV28; clone_size: -; d_call: -
cdr3_nt: TGCGCCAGCAGCTTGGCAGCGAACACCGGGGAGCTGTTTTTT; cdr3_aa: CASSLAANTGELFF; cdr3_length: 14; j_call: TRBJ2-2; v_call: TRBV5-1; clone_size: -; d_call: -
cdr3_nt: TGTGCCAGCAGCTCCGGACTAGCGGGACTCTACAATGAGCAGTTCTTC; cdr3_aa: CASSSGLAGLYNEQFF; cdr3_length: 16; j_call: TRBJ2-1; v_call: TRBV11-2; clone_size: -; d_call: TRBD2
cdr3_nt: TGTGCCAGCAGTCAAGGGGGCGGGGGGGGCCCTCCCTACGAGCAGTACTTC; cdr3_aa: CASSQGGGGGPPYEQYF; cdr3_length: 17; j_call: TRBJ2-7; v_call: TRBV27; clone_size: -; d_call: TRBD2
cdr3_nt: TGCGCCAGCAGCCAGGGTGACAGTAGCAATCAGCCCCAGCATTTT; cdr3_aa: CASSQGDSSNQPQHF; cdr3_length: 15; j_call: TRBJ1-5; v_call: TRBV4-1; clone_size: -; d_call: -
cdr3_nt: TGTGCCACCCAACTGGGGGGTCCCTACGAGCAGTACTTC; cdr3_aa: CATQLGGPYEQYF; cdr3_length: 13; j_call: TRBJ2-7; v_call: TRBV6-5; clone_size: -; d_call: -
cdr3_nt: TGTGCCAGCAGTTACATTCCCCATGGCTCACCCCTCCACTTT; cdr3_aa: CASSYIPHGSPLHF; cdr3_length: 14; j_call: TRBJ1-6; v_call: TRBV6-2/TRBV6-3; clone_size: -; d_call: -
cdr3_nt: TGTGCCATCAGTGTAAAACGGGAGGGCCCTGAACACAATGAGCAGTTCTTC; cdr3_aa: CAISVKREGPEHNEQFF; cdr3_length: 17; j_call: TRBJ2-1; v_call: TRBV10-3; clone_size: -; d_call: TRBD2
cdr3_nt: TGCGCCAGCAGTAGCAGGGGGGAAGGCGAGCAGTACTTC; cdr3_aa: CASSSRGEGEQYF; cdr3_length: 13; j_call: TRBJ2-7; v_call: TRBV5-1; clone_size: -; d_call: -
cdr3_nt: TGTGCCAGCAGCGATGGGACAGCACCCCTAAAGGTTGAGCAGTTCTTC; cdr3_aa: CASSDGTAPLKVEQFF; cdr3_length: 16; j_call: TRBJ2-1; v_call: TRBV5-4; clone_size: -; d_call: TRBD1
cdr3_nt: TGTGCCAGCAGCTTCTACGGGGGGACCCTCACAGATACGCAGTATTTT; cdr3_aa: CASSFYGGTLTDTQYF; cdr3_length: 16; j_call: TRBJ2-3; v_call: TRBV11-2; clone_size: once; d_call: TRBD2
cdr3_nt: TGTGCCAGCAGCTTAGTCGGCGGGACTATCTACAATGAGCAGTTCTTC; cdr3_aa: CASSLVGGTIYNEQFF; cdr3_length: 16; j_call: TRBJ2-1; v_call: TRBV7-9; clone_size: -; d_call: TRBD2
cdr3_nt: TGTGCCTGGAGTAAATCTTACGAGCAGTACTTC; cdr3_aa: CAWSKSYEQYF; cdr3_length: 11; j_call: TRBJ2-7; v_call: TRBV30; clone_size: -; d_call: -
cdr3_nt: TGTGCCACCAGCAGAGAGGAGGGAGTCTGGGGCTACACCTTC; cdr3_aa: CATSREEGVWGYTF; cdr3_length: 14; j_call: TRBJ1-2; v_call: TRBV15; clone_size: -; d_call: -
cdr3_nt: TGTGCCAGCAGCCAAGGCGGGGGAACCGGGGAGCTGTTTTTT; cdr3_aa: CASSQGGGTGELFF; cdr3_length: 14; j_call: TRBJ2-2; v_call: TRBV3-1/TRBV3-2; clone_size: -; d_call: TRBD2
cdr3_nt: TGTGCCAGCAGCTTAGTACATCCGGACTTTCAGCAGTTCTTC; cdr3_aa: CASSLVHPDFQQFF; cdr3_length: 14; j_call: TRBJ2-1; v_call: TRBV7-2; clone_size: -; d_call: -
cdr3_nt: TGTGCCAGCAGCTTAGACGGGTTTGGGGAGCAGTACTTC; cdr3_aa: CASSLDGFGEQYF; cdr3_length: 13; j_call: TRBJ2-7; v_call: TRBV11-2; clone_size: -; d_call: -
cdr3_nt: TGCGCCAGCAGCCTTCTATTAACTAGCGGTACCTACGAGCAGTACTTC; cdr3_aa: CASSLLLTSGTYEQYF; cdr3_length: 16; j_call: TRBJ2-7; v_call: TRBV4-1; clone_size: -; d_call: TRBD2
cdr3_nt: TGTGCCAGCAGCTTGTGGCGGGGTTCCGGCTATGGCTACACCTTC; cdr3_aa: CASSLWRGSGYGYTF; cdr3_length: 15; j_call: TRBJ1-2; v_call: TRBV5-8; clone_size: -; d_call: -
cdr3_nt: TGTGCCAGCAGCTACCCGGGACAGTTCCCCTACGAGCAGTACTTC; cdr3_aa: CASSYPGQFPYEQYF; cdr3_length: 15; j_call: TRBJ2-7; v_call: TRBV7-6; clone_size: -; d_call: TRBD1
cdr3_nt: TGTGCCAGCAGTTATGGACGGGGGAACACTGAAGCTTTCTTT; cdr3_aa: CASSYGRGNTEAFF; cdr3_length: 14; j_call: TRBJ1-1; v_call: TRBV7-2; clone_size: -; d_call: -
cdr3_nt: TGTGCCTGGACGCTAGCGTCGGGCGCAGATACGCAGTATTTT; cdr3_aa: CAWTLASGADTQYF; cdr3_length: 14; j_call: TRBJ2-3; v_call: TRBV30; clone_size: once; d_call: -
cdr3_nt: TGTGCCAGCAGCCATGAACCGGGGACTAGCGGCATCAACAATGAGCAGTTCTTC; cdr3_aa: CASSHEPGTSGINNEQFF; cdr3_length: 18; j_call: TRBJ2-1; v_call: TRBV3-1/TRBV3-2; clone_size: -; d_call: TRBD2
cdr3_nt: TGCGCCAGCAGCCCCTGGGGGGTGATACGCTCTGGGGCCAACGTCCTGACTTTC; cdr3_aa: CASSPWGVIRSGANVLTF; cdr3_length: 18; j_call: TRBJ2-6; v_call: TRBV4-1; clone_size: -; d_call: -
cdr3_nt: TGTGCCAGCACCTTAGGCGAGAATCGGGACAGGGGCTACGAGCAGTACTTC; cdr3_aa: CASTLGENRDRGYEQYF; cdr3_length: 17; j_call: TRBJ2-7; v_call: TRBV28; clone_size: once; d_call: TRBD1
cdr3_nt: TGTGCCAGCAAGTCTCGGGGGACTGGGTTCTACGAGCAGTACTTC; cdr3_aa: CASKSRGTGFYEQYF; cdr3_length: 15; j_call: TRBJ2-7; v_call: TRBV6-6; clone_size: few; d_call: -
cdr3_nt: TGTGCCAGCAGCCCGGACAGGGCAACTAATGAAAAACTGTTTTTT; cdr3_aa: CASSPDRATNEKLFF; cdr3_length: 15; j_call: TRBJ1-4; v_call: TRBV5-4; clone_size: -; d_call: TRBD1
cdr3_nt: TGTGCCAGCAATAAGGCGGAACTACAAGAGACCCAGTACTTC; cdr3_aa: CASNKAELQETQYF; cdr3_length: 14; j_call: TRBJ2-5; v_call: TRBV6-5; clone_size: -; d_call: -
cdr3_nt: TGTGCCAGCTCACAGGGACAGGGTAATGAAAAACTGCTTTTT; cdr3_aa: CASSQGQGNEKLLF; cdr3_length: 14; j_call: TRBJ1-4; v_call: TRBV18; clone_size: -; d_call: TRBD1
cdr3_nt: TGTGCTACGGGACAGGGAATCGGGTTGAGCAATCAGCCCCAGCATTTT; cdr3_aa: CATGQGIGLSNQPQHF; cdr3_length: 16; j_call: TRBJ1-5; v_call: TRBV19; clone_size: -; d_call: TRBD1